The 8 T cell receptor beta chains given below trace back to one sample, sequenced in a study of CD8 T cells in ankylosing spondylitis. TCRdb re-derived calls from the 5' RACE reads in MiXCR, one entry per CDR3 protein. This table holds roughly 150,000 distinct CDR3 sequences, 9.8% found once. Sequenced: blood, either unsorted or a sorted T cell fraction (not recorded which). These TCRs come from a female donor with ankylosing spondylitis or in good health (not recorded which).

As to this clonotype: The junction differs from germline at one of its ends, possibly a read error. The V gene is TRBV5-6, the J gene TRBJ1-4; tentative D call: TRBD1 (6 bases). CDR3 length: 15 residues. Germline lookup yields CDR1 SGHDT and CDR2 YYEEEE. CDR3 DNA: TGTGTCAGCAGCCAATGGACAGCGGTAAATGAAAAACTGTTTTTT. Amino acid sequence: CVSSQWTAVNEKLFF.

The gene calls are TRBV20-1 and TRBJ2-7; 9 nucleotides match TRBD1. The CDR3 is 14 amino acids. Germline V gene data show CDR1 as DFQATT and CDR2 as SNEGSKA (reference sequence). V was clipped by 6 bases and J by 2 bases; unmatched bases: 8. The CDR3 bases are TGCAGTGCCCGCGCGGGACAGGGCGCCTACGAGCAGTACTTC. Protein: CSARAGQGAYEQYF.

This clonotype was counted only a few times. The rearrangement joins TRBV6-1 to TRBJ1-2; TRBD1 matches 9 bases. CDR3 length equals 13 residues. The junction had 4 bases not matched to a gene; V was cut back by 6 bases and J by 5 bases. Germline loops: CDR1 MNHNS, CDR2 SASEGT. The CDR3 reads CASRETGGYGYTF. The CDR3 DNA reads as TGTGCCAGCAGGGAGACAGGGGGGTATGGCTACACCTTC.

This clonotype was counted many times. This sequence joins TRBV12-3 or TRBV12-4 and TRBJ2-7; possible D gene TRBD2, 5 bases. The CDR3 loop spans 15 amino acids. Trimming pared 1 base from V and 5 bases from J, leaving 15 bases between. CDR3 in amino acids: CASSLGPSGSNEQYF. In nucleotides, the CDR3 is TGTGCCAGCAGTTTAGGGCCCTCGGGAAGCAACGAGCAGTACTTC.

At least ten counts were recorded for this clonotype. The genes are TRBV7-2 and TRBJ2-1; possible D gene TRBD2, 5 bases. CDR1 SGHTA and CDR2 FQGNSA come from the germline V gene. The CDR3 spans 16 residues. The V gene lost 7 bases and the J gene lost 3 bases, with 19 bases spanning the gap. CDR3 DNA: TGTGCCAGCACTCCTAGCAGACTATCCGTCTACAATGAGCAGTTCTTC. Translating gives CASTPSRLSVYNEQFF. The full variable domain, rest sourced from reference TRBV7-2 and TRBJ2-1, is GAGVSQSPSNKVTEKGKDVELRCDPISGHTALYWYRQSLGQGLEFLIYFQGNSAPDKSGLPSDRFSAERTGGSVSTLTIQRTQQEDSAVYLCASTPSRLSVYNEQFFGPGTRLTVL.

The rearrangement uses TRBV28 and TRBJ2-1; 9 bases match TRBD2. There are 14 residues in the CDR3. Germline trimming cut 4 bases from V and 7 bases from J; bases unmatched to any gene: 5. CDR1 and CDR2 from the germline V gene are MDHEN and SYDVKM. This CDR3 reads CASSWRTSANEQFF. The CDR3 region has the DNA TGTGCCAGCAGTTGGCGGACTAGCGCTAATGAGCAGTTCTTC.

DNA for the CDR3: TGCAGCGTTGGAGGCTCTTACGAGCAGTACTTC. Translating it yields CSVGGSYEQYF. This rearrangement joins TRBV29-1 to TRBJ2-7, with D unclear. The CDR3 runs to 11 residues. V was pared by 4 bases and J by 4 bases, with 8 bases between. Germline CDR1 is SQVTM and CDR2 is ANQGSEA.

This clonotype was observed at least ten times. This sequence joins TRBV7-9 and TRBJ1-1; D call uncertain. Germline V CDR1 and CDR2: SEHNR, FQNEAQ (reference sequence). V dropped 5 bases and J dropped 0 bases, with 4 bases sitting between them. The CDR3 has 12 amino acids. CDR3 sequence: CASSHLNTEAFF. The CDR3, as DNA: TGTGCCAGCAGCCACCTGAACACTGAAGCTTTCTTT.